This T cell receptor (beta chain) derives from a study of beta chain features in type 1 diabetes. Study-wide context: The patients were much like the healthy donors in age, gender and cell yields.

The entirety of the isolated RNA underwent reverse transcription, so expressed TCRB transcripts were sequenced. Assay used: immunoSEQ multiplex PCR; TCRdb lists only in-frame clones, some missing. The sample has about 640,000 clones, around an eighth seen once. The CDR3 extends over 17 amino acids. This clone turned up a few times. Its matching antigen is unknown. The study's findings and limits: Type 1 diabetes patients showed a moderate but significant shortening of TCRB CDR3s in all four CD4+ subsets. More deletions and fewer insertions at VDJ junctions were seen in type 1 diabetes patients.

Every participating donor gave one draw, a heparinised blood sample averaging about 100 mL. The genes are TRBV21-1 and TRBJ2-7. TRBV21-1 is deemed a pseudogene. Specimen: naive CD4+ T cells from blood. This TCR came from a man younger than 45 with type 1 diabetes. In nucleotides, the CDR3 is TGTGCCAGCAGCAAAAGTCCCCCTACAGGGAGGTCCTACGAGCAGTACTTC. This codes for CASSKSPPTGRSYEQYF.